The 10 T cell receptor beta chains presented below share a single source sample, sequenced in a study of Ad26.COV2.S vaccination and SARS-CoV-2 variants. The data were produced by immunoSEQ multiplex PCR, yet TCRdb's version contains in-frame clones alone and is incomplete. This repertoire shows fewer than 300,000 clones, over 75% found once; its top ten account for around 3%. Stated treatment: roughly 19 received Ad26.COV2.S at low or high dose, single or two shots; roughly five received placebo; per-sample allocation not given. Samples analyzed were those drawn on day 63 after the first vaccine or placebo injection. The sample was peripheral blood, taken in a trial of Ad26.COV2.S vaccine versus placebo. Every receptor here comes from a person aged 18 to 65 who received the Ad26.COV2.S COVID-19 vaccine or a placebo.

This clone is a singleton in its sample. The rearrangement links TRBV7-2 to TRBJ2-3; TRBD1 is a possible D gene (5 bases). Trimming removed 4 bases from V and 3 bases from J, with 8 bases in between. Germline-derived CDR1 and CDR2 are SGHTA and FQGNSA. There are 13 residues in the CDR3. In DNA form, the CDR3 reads TGTGCCAGCAGCTCGAGACAGACAGATACGCAGTATTTT. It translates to CASSSRQTDTQYF.

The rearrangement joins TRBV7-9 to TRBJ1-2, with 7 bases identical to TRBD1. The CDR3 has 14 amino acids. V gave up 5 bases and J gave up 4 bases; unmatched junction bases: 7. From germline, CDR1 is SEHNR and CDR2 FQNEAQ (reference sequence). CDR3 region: CASSEGQVFYGYTF. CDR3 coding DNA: TGTGCCAGCAGCGAAGGACAGGTTTTCTATGGCTACACCTTC.

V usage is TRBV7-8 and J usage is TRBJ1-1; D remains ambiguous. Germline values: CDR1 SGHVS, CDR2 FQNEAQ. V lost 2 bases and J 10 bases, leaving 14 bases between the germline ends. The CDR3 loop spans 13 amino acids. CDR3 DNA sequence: TGTGCCAGCAGCTTAATCAGGCTAGGAGGAGCTTTCTTT. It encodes CASSLIRLGGAFF. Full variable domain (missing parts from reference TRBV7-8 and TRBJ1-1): GAGVSQSPRYKVAKRGQDVALRCDPISGHVSLFWYQQALGQGPEFLTYFQNEAQLDKSGLPSDRFFAERPEGSVSTLKIQRTQQEDSAVYLCASSLIRLGGAFFGQGTRLTVV.

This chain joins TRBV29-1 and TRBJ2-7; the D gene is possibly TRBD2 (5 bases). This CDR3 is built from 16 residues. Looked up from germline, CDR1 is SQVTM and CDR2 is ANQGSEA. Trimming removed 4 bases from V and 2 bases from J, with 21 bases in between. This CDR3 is CSVVGGLGVGAYEQYF. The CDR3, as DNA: TGCAGCGTTGTGGGCGGACTCGGTGTCGGCGCCTACGAGCAGTACTTC.

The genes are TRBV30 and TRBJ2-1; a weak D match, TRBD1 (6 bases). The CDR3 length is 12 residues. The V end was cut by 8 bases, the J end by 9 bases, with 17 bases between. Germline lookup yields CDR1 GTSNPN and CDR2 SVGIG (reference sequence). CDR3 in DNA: TGTGCCCGCGATTTCAGGGGTGGTGAGCAGTTCTTC. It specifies CARDFRGGEQFF.

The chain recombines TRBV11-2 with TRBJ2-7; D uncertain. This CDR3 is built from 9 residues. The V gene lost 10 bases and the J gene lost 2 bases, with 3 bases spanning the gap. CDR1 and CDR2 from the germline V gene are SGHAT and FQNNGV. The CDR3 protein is CAKAYEQYF. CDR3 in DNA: TGTGCCAAGGCCTACGAGCAGTACTTC.

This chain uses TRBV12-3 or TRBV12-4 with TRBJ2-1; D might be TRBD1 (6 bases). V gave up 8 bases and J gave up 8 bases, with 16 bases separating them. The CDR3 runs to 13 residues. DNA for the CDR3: TGTGCCAGCTCCTCTAGCTGGGGGCATGAGCAGTTCTTC. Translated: CASSSSWGHEQFF.

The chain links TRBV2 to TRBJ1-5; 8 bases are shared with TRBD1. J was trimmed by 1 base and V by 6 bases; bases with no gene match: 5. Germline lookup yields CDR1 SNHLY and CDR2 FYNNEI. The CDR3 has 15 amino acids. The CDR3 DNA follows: TGTGCCAGCAGCCTCGACAGGGGAAGCAATCAGCCCCAGCATTTT. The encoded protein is CASSLDRGSNQPQHF.

CDR3 amino acids: CASSFLGAGTEAFF. Here the CDR3 DNA reads TGTGCCAGCAGCTTTCTTGGAGCGGGGACAGAAGCTTTCTTT. J is TRBJ1-1 and V is TRBV5-4; perhaps TRBD1 as D (6 bases). The CDR3 runs to 14 residues. From germline, CDR1 is SGHNT and CDR2 YYREEE (reference sequence). V was shortened by 2 bases and J by 8 bases, with 16 bases between the two germline ends. Complete variable domain (other parts from reference TRBV5-4 and TRBJ1-1): ETGVTQSPTHLIKTRGQQVTLRCSSQSGHNTVSWYQQALGQGPQFIFQYYREEENGRGNFPPRFSGLQFPNYSSELNVNALELDDSALYLCASSFLGAGTEAFFGQGTRLTVV.

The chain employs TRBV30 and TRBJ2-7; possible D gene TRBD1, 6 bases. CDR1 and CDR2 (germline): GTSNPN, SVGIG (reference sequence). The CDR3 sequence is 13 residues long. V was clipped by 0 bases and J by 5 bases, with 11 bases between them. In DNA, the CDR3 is TGTGCCTGGAGTGTAGAGGGGGACCACGAGCAGTACTTC. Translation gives CAWSVEGDHEQYF.